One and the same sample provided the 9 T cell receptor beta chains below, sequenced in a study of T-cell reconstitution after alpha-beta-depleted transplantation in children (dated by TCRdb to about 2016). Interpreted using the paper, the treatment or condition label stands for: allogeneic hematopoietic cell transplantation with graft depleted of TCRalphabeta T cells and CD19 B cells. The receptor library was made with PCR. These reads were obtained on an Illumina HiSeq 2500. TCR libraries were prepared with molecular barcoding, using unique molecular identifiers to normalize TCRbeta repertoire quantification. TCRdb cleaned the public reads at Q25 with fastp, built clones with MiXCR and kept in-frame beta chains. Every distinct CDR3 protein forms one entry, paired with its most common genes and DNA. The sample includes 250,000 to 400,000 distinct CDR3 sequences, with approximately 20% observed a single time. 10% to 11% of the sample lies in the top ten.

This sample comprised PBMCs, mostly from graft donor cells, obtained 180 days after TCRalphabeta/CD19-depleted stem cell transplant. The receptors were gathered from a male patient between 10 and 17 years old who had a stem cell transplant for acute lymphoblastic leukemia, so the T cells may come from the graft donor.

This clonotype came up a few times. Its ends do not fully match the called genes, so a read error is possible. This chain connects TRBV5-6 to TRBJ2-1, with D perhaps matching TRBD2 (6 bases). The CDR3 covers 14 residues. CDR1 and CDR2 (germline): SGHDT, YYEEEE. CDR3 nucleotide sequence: TGTGCCAGCAGCTTAGACCCGAAGGTGACTAGTTCGTCCTTC. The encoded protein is CASSLDPKVTSSSF.

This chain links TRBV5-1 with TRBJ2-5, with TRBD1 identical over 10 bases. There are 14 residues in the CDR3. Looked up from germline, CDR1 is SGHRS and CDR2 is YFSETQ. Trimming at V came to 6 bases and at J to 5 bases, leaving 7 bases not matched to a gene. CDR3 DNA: TGCGCCAGCACCCCGACAGGGGGCGGTGAGACCCAGTACTTC. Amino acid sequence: CASTPTGGGETQYF.

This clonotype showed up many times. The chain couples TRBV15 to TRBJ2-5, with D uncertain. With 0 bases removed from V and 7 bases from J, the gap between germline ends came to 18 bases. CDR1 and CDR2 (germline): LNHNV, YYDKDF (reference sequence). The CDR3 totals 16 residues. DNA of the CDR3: TGTGCCACCAGCAGAGATAGGACCCCGAGGAGAGCGACCCAGTACTTC. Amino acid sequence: CATSRDRTPRRATQYF.

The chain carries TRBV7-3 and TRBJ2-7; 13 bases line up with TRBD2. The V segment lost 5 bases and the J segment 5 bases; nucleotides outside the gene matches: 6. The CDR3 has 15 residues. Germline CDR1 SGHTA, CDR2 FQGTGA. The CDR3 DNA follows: TGTGCCAGCAGCCCATCGGGACTAGCGGGGAACGAGCAGTACTTC. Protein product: CASSPSGLAGNEQYF.

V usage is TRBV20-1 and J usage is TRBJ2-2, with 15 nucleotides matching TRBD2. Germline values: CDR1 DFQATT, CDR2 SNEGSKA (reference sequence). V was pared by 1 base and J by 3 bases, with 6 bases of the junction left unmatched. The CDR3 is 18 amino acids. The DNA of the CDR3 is TGCAGTGCTAGAGGCTGGACTAGCGGGAGGGCCGACACCGGGGAGCTGTTTTTT. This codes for CSARGWTSGRADTGELFF.

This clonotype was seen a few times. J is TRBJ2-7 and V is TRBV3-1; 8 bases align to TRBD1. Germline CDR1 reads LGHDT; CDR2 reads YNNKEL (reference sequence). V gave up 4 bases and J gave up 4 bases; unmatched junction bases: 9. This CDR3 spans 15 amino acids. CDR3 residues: CASSLGTGGTYEQYF. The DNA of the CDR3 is TGTGCCAGCAGCCTGGGGACAGGAGGGACTTACGAGCAGTACTTC.

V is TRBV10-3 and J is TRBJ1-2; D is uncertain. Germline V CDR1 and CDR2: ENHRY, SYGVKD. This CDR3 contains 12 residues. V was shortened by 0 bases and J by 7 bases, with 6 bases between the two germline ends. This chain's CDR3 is CAISESRAGYTF. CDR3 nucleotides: TGTGCCATCAGTGAGTCGAGGGCTGGCTACACCTTC.

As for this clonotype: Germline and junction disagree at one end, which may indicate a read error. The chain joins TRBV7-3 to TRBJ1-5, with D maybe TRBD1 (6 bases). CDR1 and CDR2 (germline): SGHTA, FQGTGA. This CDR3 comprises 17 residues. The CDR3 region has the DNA TGTGCCAGCAGCTCCATGGGGGGGGCTCTAAGCAGTCAGCCCCAGCATTTT. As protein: CASSSMGGALSSQPQHF.

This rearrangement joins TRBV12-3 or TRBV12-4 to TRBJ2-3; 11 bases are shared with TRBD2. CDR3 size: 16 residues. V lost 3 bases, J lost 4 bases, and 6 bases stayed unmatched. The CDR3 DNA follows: TGTGCCAGCAGTTTTACGTTGACTAGCGGGGCAGATACGCAGTATTTT. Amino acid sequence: CASSFTLTSGADTQYF.